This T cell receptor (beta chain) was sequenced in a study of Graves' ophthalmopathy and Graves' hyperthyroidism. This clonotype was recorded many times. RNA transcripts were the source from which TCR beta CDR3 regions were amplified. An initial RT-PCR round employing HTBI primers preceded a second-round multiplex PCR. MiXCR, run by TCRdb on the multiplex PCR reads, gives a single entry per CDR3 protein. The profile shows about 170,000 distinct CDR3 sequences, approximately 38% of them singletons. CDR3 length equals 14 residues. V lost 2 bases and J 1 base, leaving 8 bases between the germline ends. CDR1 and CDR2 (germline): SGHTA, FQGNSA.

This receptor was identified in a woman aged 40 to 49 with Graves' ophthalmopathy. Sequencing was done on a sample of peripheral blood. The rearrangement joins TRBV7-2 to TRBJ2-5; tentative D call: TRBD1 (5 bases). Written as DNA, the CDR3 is TGTGCCAGCAGCTTATCACAGGCCCAAGAGACCCAGTACTTC. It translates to CASSLSQAQETQYF.